This T cell receptor beta chain is from a study of cytomegalovirus exposure and HLA in healthy donors. Germline lookup yields CDR1 MDHEN and CDR2 SYDVKM. V lost 1 base to trimming and J lost 0 bases, with 7 bases between them. The CDR3 runs 15 residues. Profiled with immunoSEQ multiplex PCR; TCRdb holds only in-frame clones, not every one. The table lists roughly 120,000 clones, about 88% of them singletons. This clone appeared once. This chain uses TRBV28 with TRBJ1-3, with no clear D. The sample comprised PBMCs. The origin of this receptor is a man aged 18 to 29 in good health and CMV-seropositive. CDR3 coding DNA: TGTGCCAGCAGTTTATCCGGGAGCTCTGGAAACACCATATATTTT. Amino acids: CASSLSGSSGNTIYF.